These T cell receptor beta chains were read from a single sample in a study of naive and memory T cell subsets. TCRdb reprocessed the UMI-ligation and nested PCR reads via MiXCR and lists one record per CDR3 protein. This sample yields about 120,000 distinct CDR3 sequences, of which 36% are seen a single time; approximately 0.9% belongs to the top ten. The sample taken for sequencing was central memory CD4+ T cells from blood. These receptors all stem from a human donor in good health. Both conserved end residues are part of each CDR3. The order of the fields is clone size, J gene, D gene, V gene, CDR3 protein, CDR3 DNA. The D gene is left open where the match is weak. The size entry is marked missing in some rows and otherwise reads once, few, many or a size class.

clone size: -
J gene: TRBJ2-7
D gene: -
V gene: TRBV7-2
CDR3 protein: CASSLLPGLRVAGDEQYF
CDR3 DNA: TGTGCCAGCAGCTTGCTTCCAGGCCTACGAGTAGCCGGCGACGAGCAGTACTTC

clone size: few
J gene: TRBJ2-7
D gene: TRBD1
V gene: TRBV18
CDR3 protein: CASSPPGTAYYEQYF
CDR3 DNA: TGTGCCAGCTCACCACCTGGGACAGCATATTACGAGCAGTACTTC

clone size: few
J gene: TRBJ2-2
D gene: TRBD1
V gene: TRBV9
CDR3 protein: CASSPRGDSDTGELFF
CDR3 DNA: TGTGCCAGCAGCCCCCGAGGGGACAGCGACACCGGGGAGCTGTTTTTT

clone size: -
J gene: TRBJ1-2
D gene: -
V gene: TRBV6-6
CDR3 protein: CASSYSTGYYGYTF
CDR3 DNA: TGTGCCAGCAGTTACTCCACAGGGTACTATGGCTACACCTTC

clone size: -
J gene: TRBJ2-2
D gene: -
V gene: TRBV6-2/TRBV6-3
CDR3 protein: CASSYSRRENTGELFF
CDR3 DNA: TGTGCCAGCAGTTACTCGAGACGGGAGAACACCGGGGAGCTGTTTTTT

clone size: -
J gene: TRBJ2-4
D gene: -
V gene: TRBV29-1
CDR3 protein: CSFSGTNGQNIQYF
CDR3 DNA: TGCAGCTTCTCGGGGACAAACGGGCAAAACATTCAGTACTTC

clone size: once
J gene: TRBJ1-2
D gene: -
V gene: TRBV28
CDR3 protein: CASSFLGAWGYTF
CDR3 DNA: TGTGCCAGCAGTTTTTTGGGGGCCTGGGGCTACACCTTC

clone size: -
J gene: TRBJ2-7
D gene: -
V gene: TRBV30
CDR3 protein: CAWSPRTVLSYEQYF
CDR3 DNA: TGTGCCTGGAGTCCCCGGACAGTATTATCCTACGAGCAGTACTTC

clone size: -
J gene: TRBJ2-7
D gene: TRBD1
V gene: TRBV12-3/TRBV12-4
CDR3 protein: CASRQGTGDEQYF
CDR3 DNA: TGTGCCAGCAGACAGGGGACAGGGGACGAGCAGTACTTC

clone size: -
J gene: TRBJ2-5
D gene: TRBD1
V gene: TRBV7-6
CDR3 protein: CASSSQGSETQYF
CDR3 DNA: TGTGCCAGCAGCTCACAGGGGTCAGAGACCCAGTACTTC

clone size: few
J gene: TRBJ2-7
D gene: TRBD1
V gene: TRBV20-1
CDR3 protein: CSARPGTGEGGLYEQYF
CDR3 DNA: TGCAGTGCTCGTCCCGGGACAGGGGAAGGGGGCCTATACGAGCAGTACTTC

clone size: -
J gene: TRBJ2-4
D gene: -
V gene: TRBV3-1
CDR3 protein: CASSQKNIQYF
CDR3 DNA: TGTGCCAGCAGCCAGAAAAACATTCAGTACTTC

clone size: -
J gene: TRBJ1-1
D gene: TRBD1
V gene: TRBV6-2/TRBV6-3
CDR3 protein: CASNYLFQGANTEAFF
CDR3 DNA: TGTGCCAGCAACTACCTGTTTCAGGGGGCGAACACTGAAGCTTTCTTT

clone size: -
J gene: TRBJ1-6
D gene: -
V gene: TRBV7-6
CDR3 protein: CASSRPNSPLHF
CDR3 DNA: TGTGCCAGCAGCCGACCAAATTCACCCCTCCACTTT

clone size: few
J gene: TRBJ2-7
D gene: -
V gene: TRBV29-1
CDR3 protein: CSVGGGGLARGSAEQYF
CDR3 DNA: TGCAGCGTTGGCGGGGGCGGACTCGCCAGAGGGTCTGCCGAGCAGTACTTC

clone size: -
J gene: TRBJ2-7
D gene: TRBD1
V gene: TRBV7-2
CDR3 protein: CASSSLGQGYEQYF
CDR3 DNA: TGTGCCAGCAGCTCCCTGGGACAGGGCTACGAGCAGTACTTC

clone size: few
J gene: TRBJ1-2
D gene: -
V gene: TRBV7-9
CDR3 protein: CASSPPSGRGYTF
CDR3 DNA: TGTGCCAGCAGCCCGCCGTCAGGGCGAGGCTACACCTTC

clone size: few
J gene: TRBJ2-1
D gene: -
V gene: TRBV20-1
CDR3 protein: CSATGPADNEQFF
CDR3 DNA: TGCAGTGCTACGGGGCCCGCGGACAATGAGCAGTTCTTC

clone size: -
J gene: TRBJ2-7
D gene: -
V gene: TRBV12-3/TRBV12-4
CDR3 protein: CASSLYLAGTTYEQYF
CDR3 DNA: TGTGCCAGCAGTTTATATCTCGCGGGTACGACCTACGAGCAGTACTTC

clone size: -
J gene: TRBJ2-2
D gene: TRBD2
V gene: TRBV29-1
CDR3 protein: CSVASSGSNTGELFF
CDR3 DNA: TGCAGCGTTGCTTCTAGCGGTTCGAACACCGGGGAGCTGTTTTTT

clone size: few
J gene: TRBJ2-5
D gene: TRBD2
V gene: TRBV7-9
CDR3 protein: CASSSAGTTETQYF
CDR3 DNA: TGTGCCAGCAGCTCAGCAGGGACTACAGAGACCCAGTACTTC

clone size: once
J gene: TRBJ2-2
D gene: TRBD2
V gene: TRBV29-1
CDR3 protein: CSVELAGGAGELFF
CDR3 DNA: TGCAGCGTTGAGTTAGCGGGAGGTGCGGGGGAGCTGTTTTTT

clone size: -
J gene: TRBJ2-3
D gene: -
V gene: TRBV2
CDR3 protein: CASSEKGFIATDTQYF
CDR3 DNA: TGTGCCAGCAGTGAAAAGGGGTTTATTGCAACAGATACGCAGTATTTT

clone size: -
J gene: TRBJ2-3
D gene: TRBD2
V gene: TRBV10-3
CDR3 protein: CAISESLTSGRTTDTQYF
CDR3 DNA: TGTGCCATCAGTGAGTCGCTAACTAGCGGGAGGACCACAGATACGCAGTATTTT

clone size: -
J gene: TRBJ1-2
D gene: -
V gene: TRBV3-1
CDR3 protein: CASSHVNRGGYTF
CDR3 DNA: TGTGCCAGCAGCCACGTTAATCGCGGTGGCTACACCTTC

clone size: -
J gene: TRBJ1-5
D gene: -
V gene: TRBV7-2
CDR3 protein: CASSNSGYSNQPQHF
CDR3 DNA: TGTGCCAGCAGCAACAGCGGTTATAGCAATCAGCCCCAGCATTTT

clone size: few
J gene: TRBJ2-7
D gene: TRBD2
V gene: TRBV6-2/TRBV6-3
CDR3 protein: CASSSFPPTGLAGHEQYF
CDR3 DNA: TGTGCCAGCAGTTCCTTCCCCCCAACGGGACTAGCGGGACACGAGCAGTACTTC

clone size: few
J gene: TRBJ2-2
D gene: -
V gene: TRBV20-1
CDR3 protein: CSANAYTGELFF
CDR3 DNA: TGCAGTGCTAATGCCTACACCGGGGAGCTGTTTTTT

clone size: once
J gene: TRBJ2-7
D gene: TRBD2
V gene: TRBV6-2/TRBV6-3
CDR3 protein: CASRLAGAVYEQYF
CDR3 DNA: TGTGCCAGCAGATTAGCGGGGGCCGTTTACGAGCAGTACTTC

clone size: -
J gene: TRBJ2-1
D gene: -
V gene: TRBV4-3
CDR3 protein: CASSQDGSKNNEQFF
CDR3 DNA: TGCGCCAGCAGCCAAGACGGCAGCAAAAACAATGAGCAGTTCTTC

clone size: few
J gene: TRBJ2-2
D gene: -
V gene: TRBV28
CDR3 protein: CATRRNTGELFF
CDR3 DNA: TGTGCCACCCGGCGGAACACCGGGGAGCTGTTTTTT

clone size: -
J gene: TRBJ2-3
D gene: -
V gene: TRBV24-1
CDR3 protein: CATSDLDGDLTDTQYF
CDR3 DNA: TGTGCCACCAGTGATTTGGACGGGGACCTCACAGATACGCAGTATTTT

clone size: few
J gene: TRBJ2-3
D gene: -
V gene: TRBV28
CDR3 protein: CASTAAPPKADTQYF
CDR3 DNA: TGTGCCAGCACTGCGGCCCCCCCGAAAGCAGATACGCAGTATTTT

clone size: -
J gene: TRBJ2-1
D gene: TRBD2
V gene: TRBV12-3/TRBV12-4
CDR3 protein: CASARTSGRGNEQFF
CDR3 DNA: TGTGCCAGCGCCCGGACTAGCGGGAGGGGGAATGAGCAGTTCTTC

clone size: -
J gene: TRBJ2-1
D gene: -
V gene: TRBV19
CDR3 protein: CASSKYSGPRGNEQFF
CDR3 DNA: TGTGCCAGTAGTAAATATTCAGGCCCGAGGGGCAATGAGCAGTTCTTC

clone size: many
J gene: TRBJ1-6
D gene: TRBD1
V gene: TRBV6-5
CDR3 protein: CASSYVWDRSNSPLHF
CDR3 DNA: TGTGCCAGCAGCTACGTTTGGGACAGGTCTAATTCACCCCTCCACTTT

clone size: -
J gene: TRBJ2-7
D gene: -
V gene: TRBV6-5
CDR3 protein: CASSYSRQGRSYEQYF
CDR3 DNA: TGTGCCAGCAGTTACTCGCGGCAGGGGCGCTCCTACGAGCAGTACTTC

clone size: few
J gene: TRBJ2-3
D gene: -
V gene: TRBV28
CDR3 protein: CASSLFASSSLTDTQYF
CDR3 DNA: TGTGCCAGCAGTTTATTCGCTAGCTCAAGCCTCACAGATACGCAGTATTTT

clone size: -
J gene: TRBJ2-7
D gene: TRBD1
V gene: TRBV6-2/TRBV6-3
CDR3 protein: CASSRLGQGAYEQYF
CDR3 DNA: TGTGCCAGCAGCAGATTGGGACAGGGAGCCTACGAGCAGTACTTC

clone size: many
J gene: TRBJ2-5
D gene: -
V gene: TRBV20-1
CDR3 protein: CSASYRQETQYF
CDR3 DNA: TGCAGTGCTAGTTATCGACAAGAGACCCAGTACTTC

clone size: -
J gene: TRBJ1-5
D gene: -
V gene: TRBV20-1
CDR3 protein: CSARNRDTVNQPQHF
CDR3 DNA: TGCAGTGCTAGAAACAGGGACACGGTAAATCAGCCCCAGCATTTT

clone size: -
J gene: TRBJ1-2
D gene: TRBD1
V gene: TRBV29-1
CDR3 protein: CTSMGAVAGGYGYTF
CDR3 DNA: TGCACGTCGATGGGCGCGGTGGCAGGGGGCTATGGCTACACCTTC

clone size: -
J gene: TRBJ1-1
D gene: -
V gene: TRBV29-1
CDR3 protein: CSVGLSTEAFF
CDR3 DNA: TGCAGCGTTGGACTGAGCACTGAAGCTTTCTTT

clone size: few
J gene: TRBJ2-3
D gene: TRBD2
V gene: TRBV12-5
CDR3 protein: CASGAGTSGTSTDTQYF
CDR3 DNA: TGTGCTAGTGGTGCGGGGACTAGCGGGACTAGCACAGATACGCAGTATTTT

clone size: -
J gene: TRBJ1-2
D gene: -
V gene: TRBV29-1
CDR3 protein: CSVDSDWNFGYTF
CDR3 DNA: TGCAGCGTTGACAGCGATTGGAATTTTGGCTACACCTTC

clone size: -
J gene: TRBJ2-7
D gene: -
V gene: TRBV10-3
CDR3 protein: CAIRDPSESSSYEQYF
CDR3 DNA: TGTGCCATCAGGGACCCCTCGGAATCCTCCTCCTACGAGCAGTACTTC

clone size: -
J gene: TRBJ2-1
D gene: TRBD2
V gene: TRBV12-3/TRBV12-4
CDR3 protein: CASSFGGGTSAYNEQFF
CDR3 DNA: TGTGCCAGCAGTTTTGGAGGGGGGACTAGCGCCTACAATGAGCAGTTCTTC

clone size: few
J gene: TRBJ2-3
D gene: -
V gene: TRBV28
CDR3 protein: CASRRVQQGDTQYF
CDR3 DNA: TGTGCCAGCAGACGGGTCCAACAGGGAGATACGCAGTATTTT

clone size: -
J gene: TRBJ1-1
D gene: TRBD1
V gene: TRBV10-3
CDR3 protein: CAINTPGQGSEAFF
CDR3 DNA: TGTGCCATCAATACTCCGGGACAGGGGTCTGAAGCTTTCTTT

clone size: -
J gene: TRBJ2-7
D gene: -
V gene: TRBV28
CDR3 protein: CASEAGGRNSYEQYF
CDR3 DNA: TGTGCCAGCGAGGCCGGGGGGCGGAACTCCTACGAGCAGTACTTC

clone size: few
J gene: TRBJ2-7
D gene: -
V gene: TRBV6-6
CDR3 protein: CASSYAGHEQYF
CDR3 DNA: TGTGCCAGCAGTTACGCAGGGCACGAGCAGTACTTC

clone size: -
J gene: TRBJ1-3
D gene: TRBD1
V gene: TRBV7-6
CDR3 protein: CASGTGLSGNTIYF
CDR3 DNA: TGTGCCAGCGGGACAGGGTTAAGTGGAAACACCATATATTTT

clone size: -
J gene: TRBJ2-3
D gene: -
V gene: TRBV6-2/TRBV6-3
CDR3 protein: CASSRGAIEEYF
CDR3 DNA: TGTGCCAGCAGCCGCGGGGCGATAGAGGAGTATTTT

clone size: few
J gene: TRBJ1-4
D gene: TRBD1
V gene: TRBV11-2
CDR3 protein: CASSKNRGSFGKLFF
CDR3 DNA: TGTGCCAGCAGCAAGAACAGGGGTTCCTTTGGAAAACTGTTTTTT

clone size: -
J gene: TRBJ2-2
D gene: TRBD2
V gene: TRBV10-1
CDR3 protein: CASSGTSGSSAWGELFF
CDR3 DNA: TGCGCCAGCAGTGGGACTAGCGGGAGTTCCGCATGGGGGGAGCTGTTTTTT

clone size: -
J gene: TRBJ2-2
D gene: -
V gene: TRBV7-2
CDR3 protein: CASSPGGVRNTGELFF
CDR3 DNA: TGTGCCAGCAGCCCGGGCGGTGTCAGAAACACCGGGGAGCTGTTTTTT

clone size: -
J gene: TRBJ2-1
D gene: TRBD2
V gene: TRBV20-1
CDR3 protein: CSAGLAFDNEQFF
CDR3 DNA: TGCAGTGCCGGACTAGCGTTCGACAATGAGCAGTTCTTC

clone size: -
J gene: TRBJ1-5
D gene: -
V gene: TRBV20-1
CDR3 protein: CSARGSTGYSNQPQHF
CDR3 DNA: TGCAGTGCTAGAGGGTCGACAGGATATAGCAATCAGCCCCAGCATTTT

clone size: -
J gene: TRBJ2-1
D gene: -
V gene: TRBV7-2
CDR3 protein: CASVRDVTYNEQFF
CDR3 DNA: TGTGCCTCCGTCCGGGACGTGACCTACAATGAGCAGTTCTTC